Presented here are 4 T cell receptor beta chains from one specimen sequenced in a study of beta chain features in type 1 diabetes. Points from the study as a whole: There was a moderate but significant shortening of TCRB CDR3s in all four CD4+ subsets of Type 1 diabetes patients.

Expressed TCRB transcripts were sequenced after all isolated RNA was converted to cDNA. The table came from immunoSEQ multiplex PCR; TCRdb's copy has only in-frame clones and leaves some out. The table includes about 300,000 clones, less than 15% detected once. Their recognized antigens are unknown. The sequencing sample was made of naive CD4+ T cells from blood. The receptor source for this set is a woman under 30 with type 1 diabetes.

The chain has TRBV30 and TRBJ2-1, with 11 bases lining up with TRBD1. The length of the CDR3 is 18 residues. Per the germline V gene, CDR1 is GTSNPN and CDR2 is SVGIG (reference sequence). J lost 0 bases, V lost 4 bases, and 11 bases had no gene match. The CDR3 is CAWKNKLGTGGSYNEQFF. CDR3 in DNA: TGTGCCTGGAAAAACAAACTGGGGACAGGGGGCTCCTACAATGAGCAGTTCTTC.

This chain joins TRBV25-1 and TRBJ2-7; 12 bases agree with TRBD1. The ends lost 6 bases at V and 5 bases at J; junction bases unmatched: 14. CDR3 size: 17 residues. CDR1 and CDR2 (germline): MGHDK, SYGVNS. Here the CDR3 reads CASSPSPGTGGENEQYF. The DNA of the CDR3 is TGTGCCAGCAGCCCCAGCCCCGGGACAGGGGGCGAAAACGAGCAGTACTTC.

This clone was detected a few times. The CDR3 DNA sequence: TGCGCCAGCAGCCAAGATCGGCGGCCTAAAATGAACACTGAAGCTTTCTTT. This gives the protein CASSQDRRPKMNTEAFF. The gene calls are TRBV4-3 and TRBJ1-1; unclear D gene. The germline V gene has CDR1 LGHNA and CDR2 YSLEER. The CDR3 extends over 17 amino acids. Between the trimmed V and J ends, which lost 0 bases and 0 bases, there was a span of 14 bases.

This clone was detected only a few times. The chain recombines TRBV2 with TRBJ2-6; tentative D call: TRBD1 (7 bases). The CDR3 consists of 13 residues. V dropped 7 bases and J dropped 6 bases, with 10 bases sitting between them. Germline V CDR1 and CDR2: SNHLY, FYNNEI. The CDR3 protein is CASKEGAANVLTF. DNA of the CDR3: TGTGCCAGCAAGGAGGGGGCGGCCAACGTCCTGACTTTC.